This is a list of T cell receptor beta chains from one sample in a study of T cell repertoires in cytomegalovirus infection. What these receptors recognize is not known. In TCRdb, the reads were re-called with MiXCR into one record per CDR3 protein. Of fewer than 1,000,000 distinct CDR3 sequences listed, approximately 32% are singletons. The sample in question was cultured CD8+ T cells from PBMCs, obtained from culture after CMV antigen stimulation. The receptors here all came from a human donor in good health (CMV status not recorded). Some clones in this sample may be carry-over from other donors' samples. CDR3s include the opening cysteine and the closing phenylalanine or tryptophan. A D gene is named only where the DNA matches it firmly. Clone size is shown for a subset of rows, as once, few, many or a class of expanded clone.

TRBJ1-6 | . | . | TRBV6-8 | TGTGCCAGCAGTTTTGGTGATTCACCCCTCCACTTT | CASSFGDSPLHF
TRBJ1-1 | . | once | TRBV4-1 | TGTGCCAGCAGCCAAGATTTTGGATCCAACACTGAAGCTTTCTTT | CASSQDFGSNTEAFF
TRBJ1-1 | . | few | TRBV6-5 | TGTGCCAGCAGTTTACAGGGCCAGAACACTGAAGCTTTCTTT | CASSLQGQNTEAFF
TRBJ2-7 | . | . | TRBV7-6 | TGTGCCAGCAGCTCCCCGACCCGGGGGGCCGGGGGCGAGCAGTACTTC | CASSSPTRGAGGEQYF
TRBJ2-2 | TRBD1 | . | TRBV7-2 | TGTGTCAGCAGTCCCCGGGACAGGGAAGTAGGGGAGCTGTTTTTT | CVSSPRDREVGELFF
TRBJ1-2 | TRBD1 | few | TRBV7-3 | TGTGCCAGCAGCCCGGGGACAGGGGTTTCCTATGGCTACACCTTC | CASSPGTGVSYGYTF
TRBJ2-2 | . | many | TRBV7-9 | TGTGCCAGCATTGGGCCTAACACCGGGGAGCTGTTTTTT | CASIGPNTGELFF
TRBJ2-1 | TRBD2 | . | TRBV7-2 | TGTGCCAGCAGCAGGATAGCGGGGGAACCCTACAATGAGCAGTTCTTC | CASSRIAGEPYNEQFF
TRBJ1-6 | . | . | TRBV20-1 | TGCAGTGCTAGAGACGGGTTCTCCTATAATTCACCCCTCCACTTT | CSARDGFSYNSPLHF
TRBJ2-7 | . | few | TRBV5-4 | TGTGCCAGCAGCCACTTACTGAGCGCCGCCTCCTACGAGCAGTACTTC | CASSHLLSAASYEQYF
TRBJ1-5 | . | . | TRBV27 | TGTGCCAGCAGTTGGGGGGGCAACAATCAGCCCCAGCATTTT | CASSWGGNNQPQHF
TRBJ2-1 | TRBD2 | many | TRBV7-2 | TGTGCCAGCAGCTTAGCGCCGGGGGGTCCCTACAATGAGCAGTTCTTC | CASSLAPGGPYNEQFF
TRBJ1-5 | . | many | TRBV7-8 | TGTGCCAGCAGCCCCCGTCGTGGGGGCCTCAATCAGCCCCAGCATTTT | CASSPRRGGLNQPQHF
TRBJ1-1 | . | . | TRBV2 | TGTGCCAGCAGTGAAGATTGGGGGATCTACACTGAAGCTTTCTTT | CASSEDWGIYTEAFF
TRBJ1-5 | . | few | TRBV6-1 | TGTGCCAGCAGTGAAGCTTTTCCAGGGAAGATGAATCAGCCCCAGCATTTT | CASSEAFPGKMNQPQHF
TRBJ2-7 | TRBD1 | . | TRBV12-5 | TGTGCTAGTGGCCAGGGACAGCTATTGTACGAGCAGTACTTC | CASGQGQLLYEQYF